This T cell receptor beta chain is from a study of blood T cells in healthy people across ages. This clonotype occurred many times. Using a J-beta primer mix together with a sample-barcoded 5' primer, a second PCR was run for roughly 6 to 12 cycles. TCRdb analysed the 5' RACE reads with MiXCR anew, one entry per CDR3 protein. The sample shows 950,000 to 1,200,000 distinct CDR3 sequences, 35% to 40% of them seen only once. V shed 6 bases and J shed 0 bases, with 6 bases lying between them. Germline V gives CDR1 SQVTM, CDR2 ANQGSEA. CDR3 length equals 11 residues. The chain joins TRBV29-1 to TRBJ2-7; no clear D. The source of this sequence is a man aged 18 to 29 in good health. Source material: blood. The CDR3 DNA sequence: TGCAGCGTCAGGATCTCCTACGAGCAGTACTTC. The encoded protein is CSVRISYEQYF.